Listed here are 3 T cell receptor beta chains from one sample, sequenced in a study of CD4 T cells in relation to SARS-CoV-2 and coronaviruses. Repertoires were generated with immunoSEQ multiplex PCR, while TCRdb's copy carries only in-frame clones and drops some. The sample yields about 36,000 clones, around 77% seen once. These TCRs are of unknown antigen specificity. The specimen sequenced was memory CD4+ T cells from PBMCs, cultured in vitro. Receptors originate from an adult with COVID-19.

The V call is TRBV7-2, the J call TRBJ1-2; TRBD1 matches at 8 bases. The CDR3 covers 15 residues. Unmatched junction bases numbered 10, after V lost 2 bases and J lost 8 bases. Germline V lookup: CDR1 SGHTA, CDR2 FQGNSA. CDR3: CASSLLPTGDDGYTF. The DNA of the CDR3 is TGTGCCAGCAGCTTATTACCGACAGGGGACGACGGCTACACCTTC. Variable domain in full (rest from reference TRBV7-2 and TRBJ1-2): GAGVSQSPSNKVTEKGKDVELRCDPISGHTALYWYRQSLGQGLEFLIYFQGNSAPDKSGLPSDRFSAERTGGSVSTLTIQRTQQEDSAVYLCASSLLPTGDDGYTFGSGTRLTVV.

The genes are TRBV2 and TRBJ2-1; D gene ambiguous. Trimming shortened V by 7 bases and J by 6 bases, and 13 bases separated the two germline ends. This CDR3 has 13 residues. Germline lookup yields CDR1 SNHLY and CDR2 FYNNEI. The CDR3 protein is CASTGTFGNEQFF. In DNA form, the CDR3 reads TGTGCCAGCACGGGTACATTCGGCAATGAGCAGTTCTTC.

This rearrangement joins TRBV18 to TRBJ1-6; 7 bases fit TRBD1. J was trimmed by 8 bases and V by 2 bases; bases with no gene match: 3. This CDR3 is built from 14 residues. Germline V CDR1 and CDR2: KGHSH, LQKENI. The CDR3 reads CASSPRQGDSPLHF. DNA of the CDR3: TGTGCCAGCTCACCAAGGCAGGGGGATTCACCCCTCCACTTT.